This T cell receptor (beta chain) emerged from a study of T cell responses to AZD1222 COVID-19 vaccine. Study-level results: It was only after the peak T cell response that any repertoires were sampled.

The CDR3 is 14 residues long. Trimming cost V 4 bases and J 10 bases, with 14 bases left between them. The V gene's germline CDR1 is LNHDA and CDR2 SQIVND (reference sequence). Using immunoSEQ multiplex PCR, the repertoire was profiled, and TCRdb retains in-frame clones only, with some absent. The data contain some 95,000 clones, around 89% of them singletons. Details on this clone: The antigen is undetermined.

The sample was peripheral blood, taken 28 days after the second AZD1222 dose. The chain joins TRBV19 to TRBJ1-6, with D perhaps TRBD1 (6 bases). The TCR originated in an adult who received the AZD1222 COVID-19 vaccine. The CDR3 bases are TGTGCCAGTAGTACCAAAGCGACAGGATCACCCCTCCACTTT. The encoded protein is CASSTKATGSPLHF.